The clone carrying this TCR beta chain was recorded at least ten times. The sample originates from a study of T-cell reconstitution after alpha-beta-depleted transplantation in children. V was pared by 2 bases and J by 4 bases, with 4 bases of the junction left unmatched. In germline, CDR1 is SQVTM, CDR2 ANQGSEA. The CDR3 contains 14 residues. Library preparation (for TCRbeta) was performed with unique molecular identifiers. TCRdb passed the PCR reads through MiXCR, listing each CDR3 protein once. The data show some 490,000 distinct CDR3 sequences, approximately 12% seen once. The sample in question was PBMCs from the stem cell graft donor, obtained from the stem cell graft. V gene TRBV29-1 combines with J gene TRBJ2-2; 7 nucleotides line up with TRBD2. The TCR originated in a human donor who donated a stem cell graft to a child with combined immunodeficiency. The CDR3: CSVERTSGTGELFF. CDR3 sequence (DNA): TGCAGCGTTGAAAGGACTAGTGGCACCGGGGAGCTGTTTTTT.